Shown below are 4 T cell receptor beta chains from a single sample sequenced in a study of response to subunit inactivated influenza vaccine. TCRdb ran MiXCR on the RT-PCR reads and lists one entry per CDR3 protein. This sample yields roughly 620,000 distinct CDR3 sequences, of which about 11% are seen a single time; 8% to 13% belongs to the top ten. The same data also contributed to another study, on T cells expressing NK-cell markers. That work contributes: Scientists made TCR beta cDNA using 5'RACE template switching with UMIs.

The material was PBMCs from blood, obtained on the day of vaccination. Source of these receptors: a man aged 50 to 59 who received an inactivated influenza vaccine.

This clonotype was detected many times. This chain links TRBV6-2 or TRBV6-3 with TRBJ2-7; 10 bases align to TRBD2. V trimming: 5 bases; J trimming: 2 bases; junction bases outside the gene matches: 3. This CDR3 spans 14 amino acids. Germline CDR1 is MNHEY and CDR2 is SVGEGT. The CDR3 reads CASSRLAGAYEQYF. CDR3 DNA sequence: TGTGCCAGCAGTCGACTAGCGGGTGCCTACGAGCAGTACTTC.

This clonotype was detected only a few times. This rearrangement joins TRBV4-2 to TRBJ2-2; the D gene is possibly TRBD1 (6 bases). The length of the CDR3 is 19 residues. V lost 4 bases, J lost 6 bases, and 27 bases lay in between. Germline assignment: CDR1 LGHNA and CDR2 YNFKEQ. The CDR3 reads CASSLRTVSHGNYAGELFF. The CDR3 DNA reads TGTGCCAGCAGCCTAAGGACAGTCTCACACGGCAATTACGCCGGGGAGCTGTTTTTT.

The chain carries TRBV20-1 and TRBJ2-5; D not certain. CDR3 size: 11 residues. Germline loops: CDR1 DFQATT, CDR2 SNEGSKA (reference sequence). The V and J ends lost 5 bases and 4 bases respectively, with 8 bases between them. Here the CDR3 DNA reads TGCAGTGCTCATCCGGGAGAGACCCAGTACTTC. Translating it yields CSAHPGETQYF.

This clonotype was seen a few times. V gene TRBV4-1 combines with J gene TRBJ1-6, with D tentatively TRBD1 (5 bases). This CDR3 contains 15 residues. Trimming shortened V by 2 bases and J by 12 bases, and 17 bases separated the two germline ends. Germline-derived CDR1 and CDR2 are MGHRA and YSYEKL. CDR3 in DNA: TGCGCCAGCAGCCAATGGCGGGGGGTGGCTAGACCCCTCCACTTT. Translated: CASSQWRGVARPLHF.